These 21 T cell receptor beta chains share one sample of origin, sequenced in a study of blood T cell repertoires in COVID-19. Repertoires were generated with immunoSEQ multiplex PCR, while TCRdb's copy carries only in-frame clones and drops some. There are just under 90,000 clones in the sample; over 90% occur only once, and roughly 1.7% lies in the top ten. The sequenced sample consisted of peripheral blood. Receptors were obtained from a man in his 60s with acute or convalescent COVID-19.

The chain uses TRBV19 and TRBJ2-3; 13 nucleotides match TRBD2. Losses at the gene ends were 6 bases for V and 6 bases for J; bases not matched to a gene: 0. CDR3 length: 13 residues. Germline CDR1 is LNHDA and CDR2 is SQIVND (reference sequence). CDR3 sequence: CASRTSGRDTQYF. The CDR3 DNA is TGTGCCAGTAGGACTAGCGGGAGGGATACGCAGTATTTT.

The CDR3 nucleotides read TGTGCCAGCGTTCAAAGGGGGCCCCTGAACACCGGGGAGCTGTTTTTT. This translates into CASVQRGPLNTGELFF. This chain connects TRBV28 to TRBJ2-2; 7 bases agree with TRBD1. The germline CDR1 and CDR2 sequences are MDHEN and SYDVKM. This CDR3 is 16 amino acids long. Trimming took 8 bases from V and 1 from J; bases not matched to a gene: 10.

J is TRBJ2-1 and V is TRBV7-2; 7 bases line up with TRBD1. Looked up from germline, CDR1 is SGHTA and CDR2 is FQGNSA. V gave up 4 bases and J gave up 4 bases; unmatched junction bases: 10. The CDR3 runs to 16 residues. In nucleotides, the CDR3 is TGTGCCAGCAGCTCAATGTGGACAGGACCATACAATGAGCAGTTCTTC. This codes for CASSSMWTGPYNEQFF.

This chain joins TRBV6-4 and TRBJ2-1; 7 bases agree with TRBD2. V gave up 0 bases and J gave up 6 bases; unmatched junction bases: 5. This CDR3 is 15 amino acids long. Per germline, CDR1 MRHNA and CDR2 SNTAGT. The CDR3, as DNA: TGTGCCAGCAGTGACTCGGGGGGGATCCCCAATGAGCAGTTCTTC. Protein product: CASSDSGGIPNEQFF.

This chain joins TRBV5-1 and TRBJ1-4; D unclear. The V gene lost 4 bases and the J gene lost 0 bases, with 19 bases spanning the gap. The CDR3 loop spans 18 amino acids. CDR1 SGHRS and CDR2 YFSETQ come from the germline V gene. CDR3 in DNA: TGCGCCAGCAGCCCCCGCTCACCCAGTTTGGCAACTAATGAAAAACTGTTTTTT. It translates to CASSPRSPSLATNEKLFF.

The V gene is TRBV28, the J gene TRBJ2-3, with 9 bases that match TRBD2. The V segment lost 6 bases and the J segment 6 bases; nucleotides outside the gene matches: 7. The CDR3 extends over 14 amino acids. Germline-derived CDR1 and CDR2 are MDHEN and SYDVKM. The CDR3 bases are TGTGCCAGCAGCTCGGGACTAGCAGCTGATACGCAGTATTTT. The encoded protein is CASSSGLAADTQYF.

V usage is TRBV9 and J usage is TRBJ2-7; 7 nucleotides align to TRBD2. Germline V gives CDR1 SGDLS, CDR2 YYNGEE. There are 16 residues in the CDR3. Germline trimming cut 0 bases from V and 6 bases from J; bases unmatched to any gene: 12. The CDR3 DNA reads TGTGCCAGCAGCGTAGGGATCGGGGCGGGAGCGTCCGAGCAGTACTTC. Amino acids: CASSVGIGAGASEQYF.

The chain employs TRBV7-2 and TRBJ2-1; 7 nucleotides agree with TRBD1. The junction had 3 bases not matched to a gene; V was cut back by 6 bases and J by 10 bases. CDR3 length: 11 amino acids. Per germline, CDR1 SGHTA and CDR2 FQGNSA. The CDR3: CASSKDREQFF. DNA of the CDR3: TGTGCCAGCAGTAAGGACAGGGAGCAGTTCTTC.

The chain carries TRBV6-6 and TRBJ2-5; maybe TRBD2 (6 bases). Trimming shortened V by 5 bases and J by 5 bases, and 18 bases separated the two germline ends. CDR1 and CDR2 from the germline V gene are MNHNY and SVGAGI (reference sequence). CDR3 length: 15 residues. This chain's CDR3 is CASSTSQTGGETQYF. In DNA, the CDR3 is TGTGCCAGCAGTACTAGCCAAACGGGCGGTGAGACCCAGTACTTC.

This chain joins TRBV27 and TRBJ1-2; TRBD1 is a possible D gene (5 bases). The CDR3 extends over 15 amino acids. Germline V gives CDR1 MNHEY, CDR2 SMNVEV (reference sequence). Trimming cost V 2 bases and J 4 bases, with 14 bases left between them. The DNA for the CDR3 is TGTGCCAGCAGTTTAGCGACAGATGAATTCTATGGCTACACCTTC. Translated: CASSLATDEFYGYTF.

J is TRBJ1-1 and V is TRBV28; D gene ambiguous. Germline V gene sequence: CDR1 MDHEN, CDR2 SYDVKM. The CDR3 runs 15 residues. The ends were cut back, 5 bases at V and 1 base at J, with 14 bases in the middle. CDR3 sequence: CASSLSNRPNTEAFF. CDR3 nucleotide sequence: TGTGCCAGCAGTCTTAGTAATCGTCCGAACACTGAAGCTTTCTTT.

This clone has only one observation. The J gene is TRBJ1-3, the V gene TRBV5-1; D gene uncertain. V lost 3 bases and J lost 0, with 7 bases in between. The germline V gene has CDR1 SGHRS and CDR2 YFSETQ. The CDR3 length is 14 residues. This CDR3 is CASSSGVSGNTIYF. The CDR3 DNA follows: TGCGCCAGCAGCTCCGGAGTCTCTGGAAACACCATATATTTT.

The V and J genes are TRBV5-1 and TRBJ2-7; 15 positions agree with TRBD2. The V gene's germline CDR1 is SGHRS and CDR2 YFSETQ. J gave up 4 bases and V 0 bases, and 8 bases lay outside the gene matches. This CDR3 region has 18 residues. CDR3 in amino acids: CASSLGTSGRALGYEQYF. Written as DNA, the CDR3 is TGCGCCAGCAGCTTGGGGACTAGCGGGAGGGCCTTGGGTTACGAGCAGTACTTC. Full variable domain (outside the CDR3, taken from reference TRBV5-1 and TRBJ2-7): KAGVTQTPRYLIKTRGQQVTLSCSPISGHRSVSWYQQTPGQGLQFLFEYFSETQRNKGNFPGRFSGRQFSNSRSEMNVSTLELGDSALYLCASSLGTSGRALGYEQYFGPGTRLTVT.

This rearrangement joins TRBV3-1 (or the pseudogene TRBV3-2) to TRBJ1-4; D gene uncertain. The ends were cut back, 6 bases at V and 5 bases at J, with 16 bases in the middle. The CDR3 sequence is 15 residues long. Germline loops: CDR1 LGHDT, CDR2 YNNKEL (reference sequence). CDR3 residues: CASSPTAPINEKLFF. CDR3 nucleotide sequence: TGTGCCAGCAGTCCCACAGCCCCCATAAATGAAAAACTGTTTTTT.

The chain carries TRBV6-5 and TRBJ1-3; D ambiguous. CDR1 and CDR2 (germline): MNHEY, SVGAGI. The CDR3 totals 13 residues. V was clipped by 10 bases and J by 4 bases, with 14 bases between them. As DNA, the CDR3 is TGTGCCACTCTACCGGGTCTCGGAAACACCATATATTTT. This translates into CATLPGLGNTIYF.

V usage is TRBV19 and J usage is TRBJ1-2; D gene unclear. The CDR3 is made up of 15 amino acids. V lost 3 bases to trimming and J lost 0 bases, with 11 bases between them. From germline, CDR1 is LNHDA and CDR2 SQIVND (reference sequence). CDR3 amino acids: CASSINSLPNYGYTF. The CDR3 nucleotides read TGTGCCAGTAGTATCAACAGCCTGCCTAACTATGGCTACACCTTC.

The chain is built from TRBV29-1 and TRBJ1-1; 8 bases fit TRBD1. Germline V CDR1 and CDR2: SQVTM, ANQGSEA. This CDR3 is built from 14 residues. V was pared by 5 bases and J by 5 bases, with 10 bases of the junction left unmatched. The CDR3 bases are TGCAGCGTTCAGCCTACAGGGGGAAAGACTGAAGCTTTCTTT. Translation: CSVQPTGGKTEAFF.

This chain joins TRBV2 and TRBJ1-4; 7 bases fit TRBD1. The CDR3 has 14 amino acids. Germline V gene sequence: CDR1 SNHLY, CDR2 FYNNEI. V lost 6 bases to trimming and J lost 5 bases; unmatched junction nucleotides: 6. The CDR3 DNA reads TGTGCCAGCAGCTCGACAGGGAGAAATGAAAAACTGTTTTTT. Translating gives CASSSTGRNEKLFF.

This chain links TRBV29-1 with TRBJ2-3, with 7 bases fitting TRBD2. The CDR3 extends over 14 amino acids. After removal of 7 bases from V and 6 bases from J, the junction contained 13 bases not matched to a gene. Germline CDR1 SQVTM, CDR2 ANQGSEA. CDR3 sequence reads: CSASGGGGSDTQYF. The CDR3 DNA follows: TGCAGCGCCTCTGGCGGGGGAGGAAGCGATACGCAGTATTTT.

This clone turned up a few times. This chain uses TRBV27 with TRBJ2-7; TRBD2 aligns across 7 bases. Germline V gene lookup returns CDR1 MNHEY and CDR2 SMNVEV (reference sequence). The CDR3 contains 15 residues. With 3 bases clipped from V and 0 bases from J, the junction kept 5 bases outside the gene matches. The CDR3 coding sequence is TGTGCCAGCAGTTTGCAGCGGGAAGTCTCCTACGAGCAGTACTTC. Its translation: CASSLQREVSYEQYF.

The CDR3 DNA is TGCAGCGTTGAAATGGGCCCAGATACGCAGTATTTT. Its protein product is CSVEMGPDTQYF. This sequence joins TRBV29-1 and TRBJ2-3; no clear D. The CDR3 has 12 amino acids. V was pared by 2 bases and J by 4 bases, with 7 bases between. Germline CDR1 reads SQVTM; CDR2 reads ANQGSEA.